This TCR beta chain was obtained from a study of T cell repertoires in cytomegalovirus infection. Study-level information: From public TCR beta signatures came an indication of both CMV infection and matching HLA type. Findings of the study overall: Pooled public TCR beta family frequency picked out CMV carriers with the relevant HLA. Within the response measured ex vivo, HLA-C-restricted CMV-specific TCR beta clonotypes were dominant.

There are a few counts of this clonotype. Its target is unknown. This CDR3 is built from 15 residues. J lost 6 bases, V lost 6 bases, and 11 bases had no gene match. Looked up from germline, CDR1 is MNHEY and CDR2 is SMNVEV (reference sequence). Via MiXCR, TCRdb re-called the reads, giving one row per CDR3 protein. The table has about 160,000 distinct CDR3 sequences, 15% to 20% seen once. Sequencing input: CD8+ T cells from PBMCs. The sequence was collected from a human donor in good health (CMV status not recorded). Some clones in this sample may be carry-over from other donors' samples. The rearrangement joins TRBV27 to TRBJ2-7; 10 bases match TRBD1. The CDR3 DNA is TGTGCCAGCAGCCTTAGGACAGGGGGGTCTGGCGAGCAGTACTTC. Translating it yields CASSLRTGGSGEQYF.